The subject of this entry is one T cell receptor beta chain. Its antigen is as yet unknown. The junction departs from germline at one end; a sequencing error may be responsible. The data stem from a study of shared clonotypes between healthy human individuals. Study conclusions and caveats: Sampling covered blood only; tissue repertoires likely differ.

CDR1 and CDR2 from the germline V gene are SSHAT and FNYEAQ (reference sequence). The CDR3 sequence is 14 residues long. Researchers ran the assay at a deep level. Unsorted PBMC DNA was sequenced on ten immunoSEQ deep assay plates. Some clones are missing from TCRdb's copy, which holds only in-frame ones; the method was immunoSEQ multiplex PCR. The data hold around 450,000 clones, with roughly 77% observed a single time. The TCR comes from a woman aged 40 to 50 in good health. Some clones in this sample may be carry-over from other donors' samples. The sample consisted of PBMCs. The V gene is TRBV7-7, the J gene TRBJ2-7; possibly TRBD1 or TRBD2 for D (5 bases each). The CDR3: CASSPSGTPREQYF. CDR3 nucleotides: TGTGCTAGCAGCCCGTCCGGGACCCCGCGGGAGCAGTACTTC.